The rows below give T cell receptor beta chains drawn from one sample of a study of T cell responses to AZD1222 COVID-19 vaccine. Clones were sequenced by immunoSEQ multiplex PCR, and TCRdb holds only the in-frame ones, with some missing. The sample gives some 120,000 clones, about nine tenths of which show up once; under 1.5% is in the top ten. The sample was peripheral blood, taken on day 0 of AZD1222 vaccination. Every receptor here comes from an adult in good health. The CDR3 runs from the conserved cysteine through the conserved F or W. The order of the fields is V gene, CDR3 length, D gene, J gene, clone size, CDR3 protein, CDR3 DNA. D genes are given only for firm matches. Expanded clones get a size class; other rows say once, few or many, or leave the size out.

v_call: TRBV11-1
cdr3_length: 16
d_call: -
j_call: TRBJ2-7
clone_size: -
cdr3_aa: CASSFTRSRRDYEQYF
cdr3_nt: TGTGCCAGCAGTTTCACAAGGAGCAGGCGGGACTACGAGCAGTACTTC

v_call: TRBV20-1
cdr3_length: 11
d_call: -
j_call: TRBJ2-7
clone_size: -
cdr3_aa: CSGRTRLQQYF
cdr3_nt: TGCAGTGGGAGGACCCGTTTGCAGCAGTACTTC

v_call: TRBV7-8
cdr3_length: 17
d_call: -
j_call: TRBJ2-3
clone_size: -
cdr3_aa: CASSTPGPSRETDTQYF
cdr3_nt: TGTGCCAGTTCTACCCCGGGGCCCAGCAGGGAGACAGATACGCAGTATTTT

v_call: TRBV5-4
cdr3_length: 14
d_call: TRBD1
j_call: TRBJ1-1
clone_size: few
cdr3_aa: CASSGTGGFTEAFF
cdr3_nt: TGTGCCAGCAGTGGGACAGGGGGGTTCACTGAAGCTTTCTTT

v_call: TRBV7-8
cdr3_length: 17
d_call: TRBD2
j_call: TRBJ2-5
clone_size: -
cdr3_aa: CASSSGTGLGVGEAQYF
cdr3_nt: TGTGCCAGCAGCTCAGGGACGGGACTAGGAGTAGGGGAGGCCCAGTACTTC

v_call: TRBV3-1/TRBV3-2
cdr3_length: 14
d_call: -
j_call: TRBJ2-7
clone_size: -
cdr3_aa: CASSQDLASYEQYF
cdr3_nt: TGTGCCAGCAGCCAAGATCTGGCTTCTTACGAGCAGTACTTC

v_call: TRBV10-2
cdr3_length: 14
d_call: TRBD1
j_call: TRBJ2-5
clone_size: -
cdr3_aa: CASSYGTVQETQYF
cdr3_nt: TGCGCCAGCAGCTATGGGACAGTCCAAGAGACCCAGTACTTC

v_call: TRBV28
cdr3_length: 13
d_call: -
j_call: TRBJ1-3
clone_size: -
cdr3_aa: CASLRVPGNTIYF
cdr3_nt: TGTGCCAGCCTGAGAGTCCCTGGAAACACCATATATTTT

v_call: TRBV3-1/TRBV3-2
cdr3_length: 15
d_call: TRBD1
j_call: TRBJ1-5
clone_size: -
cdr3_aa: CASSSGQGSNQPQHF
cdr3_nt: TGTGCCAGCAGCTCGGGACAGGGTAGCAATCAGCCCCAGCATTTT

v_call: TRBV3-1/TRBV3-2
cdr3_length: 12
d_call: -
j_call: TRBJ1-6
clone_size: -
cdr3_aa: CASSQDRSPLHF
cdr3_nt: TGTGCCAGCAGCCAAGATCGTTCACCCCTCCACTTT

v_call: TRBV28
cdr3_length: 15
d_call: TRBD1
j_call: TRBJ2-7
clone_size: -
cdr3_aa: CASSSWTGSTYEQYF
cdr3_nt: TGTGCCAGCAGTTCCTGGACAGGGTCCACCTACGAGCAGTACTTC

v_call: TRBV30
cdr3_length: 11
d_call: -
j_call: TRBJ1-1
clone_size: -
cdr3_aa: CAWSRVMEAFF
cdr3_nt: TGTGCCTGGAGTAGGGTCATGGAAGCTTTCTTT

v_call: TRBV9
cdr3_length: 14
d_call: TRBD1
j_call: TRBJ2-7
clone_size: few
cdr3_aa: CASSPMTGGDEQYF
cdr3_nt: TGTGCCAGCAGCCCGATGACAGGGGGCGACGAGCAGTACTTC

v_call: TRBV14
cdr3_length: 14
d_call: -
j_call: TRBJ1-2
clone_size: -
cdr3_aa: CASSLLGTNYGYTF
cdr3_nt: TGTGCCAGCAGCCTCCTCGGGACTAACTATGGCTACACCTTC

v_call: TRBV7-2
cdr3_length: 16
d_call: TRBD2
j_call: TRBJ2-3
clone_size: few
cdr3_aa: CASSLALSGGTDTQYF
cdr3_nt: TGTGCCAGCAGCTTAGCGCTCAGCGGGGGCACAGATACGCAGTATTTT

v_call: TRBV6-5
cdr3_length: 14
d_call: TRBD1
j_call: TRBJ2-7
clone_size: -
cdr3_aa: CASSPADRADEQYF
cdr3_nt: TGTGCCAGCAGTCCGGCCGACAGGGCCGACGAGCAGTACTTC

v_call: TRBV7-6
cdr3_length: 16
d_call: -
j_call: TRBJ2-1
clone_size: once
cdr3_aa: CASSVPDSETLDEQFF
cdr3_nt: TGTGCCAGCAGCGTACCCGACAGCGAGACACTGGATGAGCAGTTCTTC

v_call: TRBV19
cdr3_length: 15
d_call: TRBD2
j_call: TRBJ2-5
clone_size: -
cdr3_aa: CASSRTSGDQETQYF
cdr3_nt: TGTGCCAGTAGTAGGACTAGCGGGGACCAAGAGACCCAGTACTTC

v_call: TRBV7-2
cdr3_length: 13
d_call: -
j_call: TRBJ2-1
clone_size: -
cdr3_aa: CASSRQGRNEQFF
cdr3_nt: TGTGCCAGCAGCCGACAAGGCCGGAATGAGCAGTTCTTC

v_call: TRBV14
cdr3_length: 17
d_call: -
j_call: TRBJ1-3
clone_size: -
cdr3_aa: CASSLYSGRLSGNTIYF
cdr3_nt: TGTGCCAGCAGCCTATATTCTGGCAGGCTCTCGGGAAACACCATATATTTT

v_call: TRBV5-6
cdr3_length: 14
d_call: TRBD1
j_call: TRBJ2-5
clone_size: -
cdr3_aa: CASSSQGRGETQYF
cdr3_nt: TGTGCCAGCAGCTCACAGGGGCGTGGAGAGACCCAGTACTTC

v_call: TRBV7-2
cdr3_length: 15
d_call: -
j_call: TRBJ1-1
clone_size: once
cdr3_aa: CASSNQGTLNTEAFF
cdr3_nt: TGTGCCAGCAGCAATCAGGGGACCTTGAACACTGAAGCTTTCTTT

v_call: TRBV19
cdr3_length: 15
d_call: TRBD1
j_call: TRBJ1-3
clone_size: -
cdr3_aa: CASSTRTGAGNTIYF
cdr3_nt: TGTGCCAGTAGCACCCGGACAGGGGCTGGAAACACCATATATTTT

v_call: TRBV5-1
cdr3_length: 14
d_call: TRBD1
j_call: TRBJ1-1
clone_size: -
cdr3_aa: CASSLGQGRTEAFF
cdr3_nt: TGCGCCAGCAGCCTCGGACAGGGAAGGACTGAAGCTTTCTTT

v_call: TRBV6-5
cdr3_length: 15
d_call: TRBD2
j_call: TRBJ2-1
clone_size: -
cdr3_aa: CASSTSLAGAGRQFF
cdr3_nt: TGTGCCAGCAGCACCTCGCTAGCGGGGGCCGGGAGGCAGTTCTTC

v_call: TRBV27
cdr3_length: 14
d_call: -
j_call: TRBJ2-1
clone_size: once
cdr3_aa: CASSLTTGRYEQFF
cdr3_nt: TGTGCCAGCAGTCTGACGACTGGCCGCTATGAGCAGTTCTTC

v_call: TRBV4-1
cdr3_length: 15
d_call: -
j_call: TRBJ1-4
clone_size: few
cdr3_aa: CASSQRQAMNEKLFF
cdr3_nt: TGCGCCAGCAGCCAGAGACAGGCTATGAATGAAAAACTGTTTTTT